These 18 T cell receptor beta chains originate from one sample sequenced in a study of T cell changes during pregnancy in multiple sclerosis. Measured with immunoSEQ multiplex PCR; TCRdb has only the in-frame clones, and not every one. The table includes 50,000 to 65,000 clones, about 93% detected once. Sequenced material: CD8+ T cells from peripheral blood mononuclear cells, taken in the second trimester of pregnancy. These TCRs come from a female donor with multiple sclerosis, enrolled in a pregnancy study.

The CDR3 DNA reads as TGTGCCAGCAGCGGCTGGCTAGCGGGAGTGTACGAGCAGTACTTC. Protein sequence: CASSGWLAGVYEQYF. The chain links TRBV7-8 to TRBJ2-7; 10 positions match TRBD2. The germline CDR1 and CDR2 sequences are SGHVS and FQNEAQ. The CDR3 length is 15 residues. V dropped 5 bases and J dropped 4; count of bases not matched to a gene: 8.

The chain couples TRBV5-4 to TRBJ1-2; 8 bases agree with TRBD1. The J segment lost 5 bases and the V segment lost 4 bases, leaving 13 bases of the junction unmatched. The CDR3 contains 16 residues. From germline, CDR1 is SGHNT and CDR2 YYREEE (reference sequence). The chain's CDR3 is CASSPAGQGILYGYTF. CDR3 in DNA: TGTGCCAGCAGCCCTGCCGGACAGGGAATATTGTATGGCTACACCTTC.

The rearrangement joins TRBV19 to TRBJ1-1; unclear D gene. This CDR3 is 12 amino acids long. Trimming shortened V by 5 bases and J by 11 bases, and 15 bases separated the two germline ends. Germline CDR1 and CDR2: LNHDA and SQIVND (reference sequence). CDR3 sequence reads: CASSAGGLGAFF. CDR3 in DNA: TGTGCCAGTAGTGCAGGAGGTCTAGGGGCTTTCTTT.

The J gene is TRBJ2-1, the V gene TRBV27, with a tentative D call TRBD2 (6 bases). Germline V gene data show CDR1 as MNHEY and CDR2 as SMNVEV (reference sequence). The CDR3 runs 13 residues. V was shortened by 4 bases and J by 5 bases, with 9 bases between the two germline ends. CDR3 residues: CASSSGVHNEQFF. The CDR3 nucleotides are TGTGCCAGCAGTTCGGGGGTTCACAATGAGCAGTTCTTC.

The chain carries TRBV15 and TRBJ2-1; 7 bases map to TRBD2. Germline V gene lookup returns CDR1 LNHNV and CDR2 YYDKDF (reference sequence). CDR3 length: 13 residues. Trimming removed 4 bases from V and 6 bases from J; junction bases left unmatched: 3. The CDR3 here is CATSTTGGNEQFF. CDR3 nucleotides: TGTGCCACCAGCACAACGGGGGGCAATGAGCAGTTCTTC.

In DNA form, the CDR3 reads TGTGCCAGCAGTGAAGCTGGAGGAGGCGAGCAGTACTTC. Translating gives CASSEAGGGEQYF. This chain connects TRBV6-1 to TRBJ2-7, with D possibly being TRBD2 (5 bases). CDR3 length equals 13 residues. V gave up 0 bases and J gave up 6 bases, with 9 bases separating them. The germline gives CDR1 MNHNS, CDR2 SASEGT.

This chain connects TRBV7-8 to TRBJ2-5; the match to TRBD2 covers 7 bases. This CDR3 comprises 15 residues. The V gene end was trimmed by 4 bases and the J gene end by 4 bases; junction bases not matched to a gene: 9. Germline V gene sequence: CDR1 SGHVS, CDR2 FQNEAQ. The CDR3 loop reads CASSSSGGSGETQYF. The CDR3 DNA reads TGTGCCAGCAGCTCTTCGGGGGGTAGCGGAGAGACCCAGTACTTC.

This chain uses TRBV11-2 with TRBJ1-2; 8 bases match TRBD1. V dropped 4 bases and J dropped 6; count of bases not matched to a gene: 4. Germline V gene lookup returns CDR1 SGHAT and CDR2 FQNNGV. This CDR3 contains 13 residues. CDR3 protein: CASSSQGAHGYTF. CDR3 nucleotides: TGTGCCAGCAGCTCTCAGGGGGCTCATGGCTACACCTTC. Full variable domain (outside the CDR3, taken from reference TRBV11-2 and TRBJ1-2): EAGVAQSPRYKIIEKRQSVAFWCNPISGHATLYWYQQILGQGPKLLIQFQNNGVVDDSQLPKDRFSAERLKGVDSTLKIQPAKLEDSAVYLCASSSQGAHGYTFGSGTRLTVV.

The chain employs TRBV9 and TRBJ1-5; unclear D gene. CDR1 is SGDLS and CDR2 is YYNGEE in the germline V gene. V shed 0 bases and J shed 0 bases, with 7 bases lying between them. This CDR3 is 15 amino acids long. The CDR3 spells CASSVGAASNQPQHF. The CDR3 DNA sequence: TGTGCCAGCAGCGTAGGGGCAGCTAGCAATCAGCCCCAGCATTTT.

The chain is built from TRBV4-1 and TRBJ2-2; no firm D call. V was clipped by 4 bases and J by 6 bases, with 9 bases between them. CDR1 and CDR2 (germline): MGHRA, YSYEKL. CDR3 length equals 13 residues. The CDR3 bases are TGCGCCAGCAGCCCCAGAAATCCCGGGGAGCTGTTTTTT. Protein: CASSPRNPGELFF.

This sequence joins TRBV29-1 and TRBJ2-7; maybe TRBD2 (6 bases). Germline CDR1 and CDR2: SQVTM and ANQGSEA. V dropped 6 bases and J dropped 7 bases, with 22 bases sitting between them. This CDR3 has 14 amino acids. The CDR3 bases are TGCAGCGTCAACCCGTCGGTCAACGGGGGAGAGCAGTACTTC. Translating gives CSVNPSVNGGEQYF.

The J gene is TRBJ2-7, the V gene TRBV6-6, with 7 bases fitting TRBD2. V lost 2 bases, J lost 6 bases, and 4 bases stayed unmatched. This CDR3 is built from 13 residues. CDR1 is MNHNY and CDR2 is SVGAGI in the germline V gene (reference sequence). The DNA of the CDR3 is TGTGCCAGCAGTTACACGCCGGGAGGCGAGCAGTACTTC. It is translated as CASSYTPGGEQYF.

CDR3 amino acids: CASSLSQTLRDVLTF. The CDR3 coding sequence is TGTGCCAGCAGTTTATCTCAGACTCTTCGCGACGTCCTGACTTTC. The V and J genes are TRBV27 and TRBJ2-6; no reliable D call. The V end was cut by 0 bases, the J end by 11 bases, with 14 bases between. The CDR3 runs to 15 residues. CDR1 is MNHEY, CDR2 SMNVEV, per germline (reference sequence).

The chain recombines TRBV28 with TRBJ1-2; D is unclear. CDR1 and CDR2 from the germline V gene are MDHEN and SYDVKM. The CDR3 consists of 18 residues. The ends were cut back, 1 base at V and 1 base at J, with 19 bases in the middle. CDR3 sequence reads: CASSLYREGLGINYGYTF. The CDR3 DNA reads TGTGCCAGCAGTTTATATCGAGAGGGCCTGGGGATTAACTATGGCTACACCTTC.

The CDR3 is CASFDRGHLLFTEAFF. The CDR3 DNA sequence: TGTGCCAGCTTCGACAGGGGGCATCTATTATTCACTGAAGCTTTCTTT. The chain has TRBV27 and TRBJ1-1, with 10 bases fitting TRBD1. The CDR3 is made up of 16 amino acids. CDR1 and CDR2 from the germline V gene are MNHEY and SMNVEV (reference sequence). The V segment lost 8 bases and the J segment 4 bases; nucleotides outside the gene matches: 13.

This rearrangement joins TRBV7-2 to TRBJ2-7, with 9 bases lining up with TRBD1. With V trimmed by 4 bases and J by 3 bases, 7 bases remained unmatched. In germline, CDR1 is SGHTA, CDR2 FQGNSA. The CDR3 sequence is 15 residues long. The CDR3 protein is CASSWWTGVHYEQYF. The CDR3 DNA reads as TGTGCCAGCAGCTGGTGGACAGGGGTCCACTACGAGCAGTACTTC.

The V call is TRBV2, the J call TRBJ2-1, with D maybe TRBD1 (7 bases). V was trimmed by 6 bases and J by 2 bases, leaving 14 bases between them. The V gene's germline CDR1 is SNHLY and CDR2 FYNNEI. The CDR3 is made up of 15 amino acids. The chain's CDR3 is CASREGQRTYNEQFF. The CDR3 nucleotides read TGTGCCAGCAGGGAGGGACAGAGAACCTACAATGAGCAGTTCTTC.

The V and J genes are TRBV2 and TRBJ1-5, with 10 bases fitting TRBD1. Germline CDR1 SNHLY, CDR2 FYNNEI. The CDR3 length is 14 residues. Trimming removed 7 bases from V and 5 bases from J; junction bases left unmatched: 5. The DNA of the CDR3 is TGTGCCAGCAAAGACAGGGGGCAAGATCAGCCCCAGCATTTT. Its protein product is CASKDRGQDQPQHF. Full variable domain (rest looked up from reference TRBV2 and TRBJ1-5): EPEVTQTPSHQVTQMGQEVILRCVPISNHLYFYWYRQILGQKVEFLVSFYNNEISEKSEIFDDQFSVERPDGSNFTLKIRSTKLEDSAMYFCASKDRGQDQPQHFGDGTRLSIL.